The rows below give T cell receptor beta chains drawn from one sample of a study of control samples from healthy donors and cancer patients. Assay used: immunoSEQ multiplex PCR; TCRdb lists only in-frame clones, some missing. The table lists about 22,000 clones, 65% to 90% of them singletons, with approximately 25% in the top ten. The sequenced material came from PBMCs. Source of these receptors: a man in his sixties with head and neck cancer. Both conserved end residues are trimmed from each CDR3. The order of the fields is CDR3 protein, clone size, V gene. Size is omitted from some rows. Given values are once, few, many or a class for expanded clones.

SVEGGLAGVIDTQY | . | TRBV29-1
ASSVRGQANQPQH | . | TRBV5-8
ASSRASGSINEQF | . | TRBV27
ASSLDMDSTDTQY | . | TRBV11-3
ASSPAPGMNTEAF | . | TRBV9
ASSLGQGGNSPLH | . | TRBV5-8
ASSFLQGTSYGYT | . | TRBV7-2
ASSRTGSQPQH | . | TRBV6-5
ASSIANEQF | . | TRBV19
ASSQDHTDSYEQY | . | TRBV4-2
ASREGMNTEAF | . | TRBV11-2
ASRITGLQLNTEAF | . | TRBV28
ASSDSYKNTEAF | . | TRBV3-1/TRBV3-2
ASSPRDSEAF | once | TRBV19
AISESTSSPQNTEAF | . | TRBV10-3
ASSFGQVAGELF | . | TRBV28
ASSSKEETQY | . | TRBV9
ASSSQGQGPNTEAF | . | TRBV5-1
ASGEAGTDYEQY | few | TRBV6-5
ASSEPPIQPTNYGYT | . | TRBV25-1
ASSLGRGNTEAF | . | TRBV5-1
ASITQGANTGELF | . | TRBV7-2
ASSWTSTNEQF | once | TRBV5-4
ASSKECKEDSYNEQF | . | TRBV21-1
ASSRVTGPGELF | . | TRBV7-9
ASSQGDNLNTEAF | once | TRBV4-1
ATSGPGQGLRTQY | once | TRBV15
SVSGDGYEQY | . | TRBV29-1
ASSIRAGYGYT | . | TRBV19
ASSIVGGGNGYT | . | TRBV5-4
ASSLNPGTSTYNEQF | once | TRBV18
ASSQQTEVSYNEQF | . | TRBV14
ASSFTGETQY | . | TRBV11-2
AITADRDSPLH | . | TRBV10-3
ASSEFGDAAQH | . | TRBV25-1
ASSQDRGRSPLH | . | TRBV10-2
ASSHRDRNTEAF | once | TRBV9
ASSYGRGGRTDTQY | few | TRBV6-5
ASSLGGLAYEQY | . | TRBV13
ASSLAPAGGTDTQY | . | TRBV5-5
ASRALQGAVSPLH | . | TRBV6-5
ASSLQGNGYT | few | TRBV2
ASSFRGRVIQETQY | . | TRBV6-2/TRBV6-3
ASSLGRDYEQY | . | TRBV7-2
ASSLRTGRGYGYT | . | TRBV3-1/TRBV3-2
ASSVGTGSTDTQY | . | TRBV9